This paragraph covers one T cell receptor (beta chain) sequence. Antigen: not known. The CDR3 totals 15 residues. J lost 8 bases, V lost 5 bases, and 11 bases had no gene match. CDR1 is SGHTA and CDR2 is FQGNSA in the germline V gene. cDNA synthesis used the whole RNA isolate, giving expressed TCRB sequences. The table came from immunoSEQ multiplex PCR; TCRdb's copy has only in-frame clones and leaves some out. In the table there are some 63,000 clones, approximately 59% of which are singletons. These data originate in a study of beta chain features in type 1 diabetes. Via the markers CD45RO/CCR7/CD25/CD127/CD95/CD27, stem cell-like memory, regulatory, central memory and naive CD4+ cells were sorted. Study-level results: All four CD4+ subsets from Type 1 diabetes patients carried moderately but significantly shorter TCRB CDR3s. VDJ junctions in type 1 diabetes patients carried more deletions and fewer insertions.

This chain links TRBV7-2 with TRBJ2-4; TRBD2 aligns across 8 bases. The TCR originated in a woman aged 18-29 years in good health. Sequencing used Tregs from blood. The CDR3: CASSPTSGGWDIQYF. Here the CDR3 DNA reads TGTGCCAGCAGCCCAACAAGCGGGGGATGGGACATTCAGTACTTC.